This T cell receptor beta chain appears in the sequencing data of a study of cytomegalovirus exposure and HLA in healthy donors. Turning to the study itself: From HLA-typed donors, an early data release held roughly 80 million unique TCRs. The study placed around 85% of its roughly 410 genotyped donors in the Caucasian-associated ancestry cluster.

The study, taken as a whole, reports: Accounts indicate the classifier identified cytomegalovirus status with strong specificity and sensitivity.

This clone was counted once. Its matching antigen is unknown. It was with 60 Vbeta and 13 Jbeta primers that the PCR ran. Profiling relied on immunoSEQ multiplex PCR, and the TCRdb table lists in-frame clones only, not all of them. This sample has about 120,000 clones, with around 77% found just once. Between the trimmed V and J ends, which lost 0 bases and 4 bases, there was a span of 13 bases. This CDR3 comprises 15 residues. CDR1 is SGHRS, CDR2 YFSETQ, per germline. The chain combines TRBV5-1 with TRBJ1-2; maybe TRBD1 (6 bases). This clonotype was obtained from a male donor in good health and CMV-seropositive. Sequenced sample: PBMCs. CDR3 in DNA: TGCGCCAGCAGCTTGGCCGTGGGGGCTACCTATGGCTACACCTTC. Amino acids: CASSLAVGATYGYTF. Based on the CDR3 plus reference TRBV5-1 and TRBJ1-2, the full variable domain is KAGVTQTPRYLIKTRGQQVTLSCSPISGHRSVSWYQQTPGQGLQFLFEYFSETQRNKGNFPGRFSGRQFSNSRSEMNVSTLELGDSALYLCASSLAVGATYGYTFGSGTRLTVV.